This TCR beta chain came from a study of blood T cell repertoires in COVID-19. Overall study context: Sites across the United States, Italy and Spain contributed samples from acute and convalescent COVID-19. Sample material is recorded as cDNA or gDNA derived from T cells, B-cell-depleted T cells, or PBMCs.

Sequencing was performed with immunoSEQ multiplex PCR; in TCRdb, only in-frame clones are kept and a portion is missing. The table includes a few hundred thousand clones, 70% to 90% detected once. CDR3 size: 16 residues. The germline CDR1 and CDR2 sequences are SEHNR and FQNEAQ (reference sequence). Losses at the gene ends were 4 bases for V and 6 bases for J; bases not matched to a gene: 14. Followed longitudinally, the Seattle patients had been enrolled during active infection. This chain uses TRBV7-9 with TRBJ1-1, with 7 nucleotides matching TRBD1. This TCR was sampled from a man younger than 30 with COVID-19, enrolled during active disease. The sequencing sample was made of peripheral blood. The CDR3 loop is CASSSQRRGGRSEAFF. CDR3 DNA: TGTGCCAGCAGCTCTCAGCGGAGAGGGGGCAGGTCTGAAGCTTTCTTT.